What follows is one T cell receptor (beta chain) and its context. Sequencing was performed with immunoSEQ multiplex PCR; in TCRdb, only in-frame clones are kept and a portion is missing. Of under 40,000 clones listed, around 84% are singletons. The data belong to a study of OX40 agonist ivuxolimab in advanced cancers. Trimming removed 5 bases at V and 0 bases at J, with 13 bases between. Germline V gene data show CDR1 as SGHTA and CDR2 as FQGTGA. CDR3 length: 16 residues. The clonotype originates from an adult with an advanced solid tumor such as melanoma, head and neck, liver or kidney cancer. This sequence joins TRBV7-3 and TRBJ2-2; possibly TRBD1 or TRBD2 for D (6 bases each). Sequenced here: CD4+ or CD8+ T cells sorted from blood, sampled in a trial of the OX40 agonist ivuxolimab. This CDR3 is CASSEVGGANTGELFF. The CDR3 coding sequence is TGTGCCAGCAGCGAAGTGGGGGGCGCGAACACCGGGGAGCTGTTTTTT.